Below, one TCR beta chain is given with its context. Its antigen is unknown. These data originate in a study of cytomegalovirus exposure and HLA in healthy donors. Study conclusions and caveats: Among immune exposure information, only CMV serostatus was available.

The length of the CDR3 is 18 residues. V shed 0 bases and J shed 5 bases, with 22 bases lying between them. Germline CDR1 and CDR2: SGHDN and FVKESK. PCR involved 60 Vbeta and 13 Jbeta primers. Original methodology: An analysis performed later counted roughly 80 million unique TCR beta chains (around 11 million of them shared). Repertoires were generated with immunoSEQ multiplex PCR, while TCRdb's copy carries only in-frame clones and drops some. The V and J calls and clone size were taken over from that table, and D and trimming were inferred from the DNA. The repertoire holds 100,000 to 150,000 clones, with roughly 80% as singletons.

Sequenced: PBMCs. The chain links TRBV14 to TRBJ1-2; D unresolved. This receptor was obtained from a girl aged 2-9 years in good health and CMV-seronegative. CDR3 sequence reads: CASSQDEGWFAAMYGYTF. DNA of the CDR3: TGTGCCAGCAGCCAAGATGAGGGCTGGTTCGCGGCCATGTATGGCTACACCTTC. The variable domain in full, with the rest retrieved from reference TRBV14 and TRBJ1-2, is EAGVTQFPSHSVIEKGQTVTLRCDPISGHDNLYWYRRVMGKEIKFLLHFVKESKQDESGMPNNRFLAERTGGTYSTLKVQPAELEDSGVYFCASSQDEGWFAAMYGYTFGSGTRLTVV.